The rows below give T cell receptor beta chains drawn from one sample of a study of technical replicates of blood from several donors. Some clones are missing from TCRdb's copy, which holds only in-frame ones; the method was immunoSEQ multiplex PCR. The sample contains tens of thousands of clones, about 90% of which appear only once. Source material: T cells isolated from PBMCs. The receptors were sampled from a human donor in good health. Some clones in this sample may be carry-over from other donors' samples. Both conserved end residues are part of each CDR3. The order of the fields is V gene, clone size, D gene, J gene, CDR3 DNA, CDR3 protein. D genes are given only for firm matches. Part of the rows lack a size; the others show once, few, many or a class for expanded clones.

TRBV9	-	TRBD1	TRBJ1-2	TGTGCCAGCAGCGTAGGGAGTTTAAGGGGGACAGGGGGCGCGGGGAACTATGGCTACACCTTC	CASSVGSLRGTGGAGNYGYTF
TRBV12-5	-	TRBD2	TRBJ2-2	TGTGCTAGTGGTCCTCAGCGGGAGGGATGGAACACCGGGGAGCTGTTTTTT	CASGPQREGWNTGELFF
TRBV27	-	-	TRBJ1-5	TGTGCCAGCAGTTTCACTGGTAATCAGCCCCAGCATTTT	CASSFTGNQPQHF
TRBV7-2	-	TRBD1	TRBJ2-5	TGTGCCAGCAGCCTACGACAGGGAAGGAAAGAGACCCAGTACTTC	CASSLRQGRKETQYF
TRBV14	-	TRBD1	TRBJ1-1	TGTGCCAGCAGCCAAGGTGGGCAGGGGGCCGCTTTCTTT	CASSQGGQGAAFF
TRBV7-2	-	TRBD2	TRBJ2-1	TGTGCCAGCAGCTTTGACTCCAGGACTAGCGGACTTTACAATGAGCAGTTCTTC	CASSFDSRTSGLYNEQFF
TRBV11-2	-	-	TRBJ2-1	TGTGCCAGCAGCTCCACATTTACAGGGTCCAATGAGCAGTTCTTC	CASSSTFTGSNEQFF
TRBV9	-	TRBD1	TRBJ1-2	TGTGCCAGCAGCGTAGAAGACAGGGGAGGGGCGAAGGATGGCTACACCTTC	CASSVEDRGGAKDGYTF
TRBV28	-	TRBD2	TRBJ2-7	TGTGCCAGCAGTGGGGAGGGGCAGCCCTACGAGCAGTACTTC	CASSGEGQPYEQYF
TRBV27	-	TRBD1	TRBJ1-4	TGTGCCAGCAGTTTATACGACAGGGCTAAACTGTTTTTT	CASSLYDRAKLFF
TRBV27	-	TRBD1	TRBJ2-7	TGTGCCAGCAGTTTATCCAGGGGGAAGGCCGAGCAGTACTTC	CASSLSRGKAEQYF
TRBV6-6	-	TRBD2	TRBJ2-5	TGTGCCATAAAAGGACTAGCGGGTCAAGAGACCCAGTACTTC	CAIKGLAGQETQYF
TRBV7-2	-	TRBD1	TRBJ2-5	TGTGCCAGCAGCACCGGACAGGATCAGACCCAGTACTTC	CASSTGQDQTQYF
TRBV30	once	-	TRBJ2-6	TGTGCCTGGAGTGTACTGTCGGGGGTGGTCTCTGGGGCCAACGTCCTGACTTTC	CAWSVLSGVVSGANVLTF
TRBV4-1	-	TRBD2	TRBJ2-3	TGCGCCAGCAGCCTCCGGACTAGCGGGAAGACAGATACGCAGTATTTT	CASSLRTSGKTDTQYF
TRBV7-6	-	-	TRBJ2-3	TGTGCCAGCAGCTTACTAGCGATCACAGATACGCAGTATTTT	CASSLLAITDTQYF
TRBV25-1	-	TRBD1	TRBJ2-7	TGTGCCAGCAGTGGATCGCCGGGACAGGGATCCTACGAGCAGTACTTC	CASSGSPGQGSYEQYF